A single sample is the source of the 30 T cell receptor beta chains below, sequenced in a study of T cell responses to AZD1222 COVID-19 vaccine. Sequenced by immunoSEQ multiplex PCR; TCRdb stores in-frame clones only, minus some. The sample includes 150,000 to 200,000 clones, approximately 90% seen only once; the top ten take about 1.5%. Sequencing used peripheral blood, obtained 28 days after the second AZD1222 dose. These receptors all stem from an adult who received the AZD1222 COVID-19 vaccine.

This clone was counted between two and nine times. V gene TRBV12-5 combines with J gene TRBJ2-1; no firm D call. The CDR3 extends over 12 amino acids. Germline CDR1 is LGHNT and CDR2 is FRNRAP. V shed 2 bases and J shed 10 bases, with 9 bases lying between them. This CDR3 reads CASGLWACEQFF. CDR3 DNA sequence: TGTGCTAGTGGTTTGTGGGCATGCGAGCAGTTCTTC.

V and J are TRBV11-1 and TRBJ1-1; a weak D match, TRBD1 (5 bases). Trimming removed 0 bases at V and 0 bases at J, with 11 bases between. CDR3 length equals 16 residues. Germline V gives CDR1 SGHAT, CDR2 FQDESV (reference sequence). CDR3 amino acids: CASSLAGGNMNTEAFF. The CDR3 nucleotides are TGTGCCAGCAGCTTAGCGGGGGGGAACATGAACACTGAAGCTTTCTTT.

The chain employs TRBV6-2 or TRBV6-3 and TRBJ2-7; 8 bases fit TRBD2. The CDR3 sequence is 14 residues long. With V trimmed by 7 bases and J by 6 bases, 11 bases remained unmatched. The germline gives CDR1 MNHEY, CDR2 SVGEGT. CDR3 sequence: CASTPGGGSREQYF. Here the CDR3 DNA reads TGTGCCAGCACCCCGGGGGGGGGATCTCGCGAGCAGTACTTC.

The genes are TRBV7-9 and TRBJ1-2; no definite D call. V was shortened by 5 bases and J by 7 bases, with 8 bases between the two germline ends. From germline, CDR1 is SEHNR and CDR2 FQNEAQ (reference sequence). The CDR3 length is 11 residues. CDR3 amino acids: CASSTTFGYTF. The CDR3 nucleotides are TGTGCCAGCAGCACGACATTTGGCTACACCTTC.

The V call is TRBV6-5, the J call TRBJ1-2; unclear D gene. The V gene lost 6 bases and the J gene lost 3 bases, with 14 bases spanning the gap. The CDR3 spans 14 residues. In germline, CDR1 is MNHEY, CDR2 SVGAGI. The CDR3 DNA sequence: TGTGCCAGCAGAAATCCCGGACGGCACTATGGCTACACCTTC. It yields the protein CASRNPGRHYGYTF.

The CDR3 reads CASSLDGINYGYTF. The CDR3 DNA reads TGTGCCAGCAGCTTAGACGGAATTAACTATGGCTACACCTTC. The chain has TRBV7-2 and TRBJ1-2, with D unresolved. Germline CDR1 reads SGHTA; CDR2 reads FQGNSA. There are 14 residues in the CDR3. V was clipped by 1 base and J by 1 base, with 7 bases between them.

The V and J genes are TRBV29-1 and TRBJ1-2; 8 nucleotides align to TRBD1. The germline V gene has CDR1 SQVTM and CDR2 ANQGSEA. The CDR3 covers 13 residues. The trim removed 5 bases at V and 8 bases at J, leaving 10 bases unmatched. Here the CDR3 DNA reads TGCAGCGTTCAGGACAGGGACCTGAGCGGCTACACCTTC. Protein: CSVQDRDLSGYTF.

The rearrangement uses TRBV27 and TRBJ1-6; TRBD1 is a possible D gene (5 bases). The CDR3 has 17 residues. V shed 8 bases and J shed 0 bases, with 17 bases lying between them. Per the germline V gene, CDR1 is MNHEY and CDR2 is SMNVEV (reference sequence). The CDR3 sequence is CASSWVGESSYNSPLHF. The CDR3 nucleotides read TGTGCCAGCTCCTGGGTGGGGGAGAGCTCCTATAATTCACCCCTCCACTTT.

CDR3 residues: CSVESSRGQNYGYTF. For the CDR3, the DNA is TGCAGCGTTGAAAGTAGCAGGGGGCAAAACTATGGCTACACCTTC. The V gene is TRBV29-1, the J gene TRBJ1-2, with TRBD1 matching 8 bases. Germline assignment: CDR1 SQVTM and CDR2 ANQGSEA. With 2 bases clipped from V and 2 bases from J, the junction kept 7 bases outside the gene matches. The CDR3 is 15 residues long.

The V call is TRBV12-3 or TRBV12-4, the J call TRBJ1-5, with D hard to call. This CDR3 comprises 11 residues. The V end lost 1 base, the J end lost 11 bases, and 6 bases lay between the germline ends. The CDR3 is CASSLGGTQHF. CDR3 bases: TGTGCCAGCAGTTTAGGGGGAACCCAGCATTTT.

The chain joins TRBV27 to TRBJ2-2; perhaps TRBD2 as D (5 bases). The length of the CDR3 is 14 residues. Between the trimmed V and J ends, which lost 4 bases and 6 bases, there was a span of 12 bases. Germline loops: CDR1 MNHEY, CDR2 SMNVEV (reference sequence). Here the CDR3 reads CASSSGLIPGELFF. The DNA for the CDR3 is TGTGCCAGCAGTTCGGGGTTGATTCCCGGGGAGCTGTTTTTT.

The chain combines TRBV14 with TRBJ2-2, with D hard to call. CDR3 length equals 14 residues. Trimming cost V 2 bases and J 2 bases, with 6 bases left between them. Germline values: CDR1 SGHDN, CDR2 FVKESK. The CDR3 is CASSQRANTGELFF. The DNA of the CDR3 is TGTGCCAGCAGCCAACGGGCTAACACCGGGGAGCTGTTTTTT.

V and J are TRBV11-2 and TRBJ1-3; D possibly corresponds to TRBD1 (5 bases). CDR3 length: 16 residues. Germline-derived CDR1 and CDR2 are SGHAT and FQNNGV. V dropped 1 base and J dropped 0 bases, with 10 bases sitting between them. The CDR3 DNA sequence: TGTGCCAGCAGCTTAGGACAGTCCTTCTCTGGAAACACCATATATTTT. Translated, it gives CASSLGQSFSGNTIYF. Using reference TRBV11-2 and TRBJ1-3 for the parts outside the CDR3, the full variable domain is EAGVAQSPRYKIIEKRQSVAFWCNPISGHATLYWYQQILGQGPKLLIQFQNNGVVDDSQLPKDRFSAERLKGVDSTLKIQPAKLEDSAVYLCASSLGQSFSGNTIYFGEGSWLTVV.

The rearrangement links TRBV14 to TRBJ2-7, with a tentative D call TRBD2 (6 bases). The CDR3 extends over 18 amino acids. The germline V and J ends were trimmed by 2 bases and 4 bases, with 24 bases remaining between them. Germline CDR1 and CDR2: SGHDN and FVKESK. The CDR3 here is CASSQSGQGLRLSYEQYF. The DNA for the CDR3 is TGTGCCAGCAGCCAAAGCGGGCAGGGTTTGAGGCTCTCATACGAGCAGTACTTC.

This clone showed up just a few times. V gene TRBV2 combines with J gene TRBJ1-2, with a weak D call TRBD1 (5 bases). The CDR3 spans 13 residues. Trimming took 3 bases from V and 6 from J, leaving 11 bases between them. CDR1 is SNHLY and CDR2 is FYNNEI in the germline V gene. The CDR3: CASSEWGGDGYTF. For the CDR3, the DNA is TGTGCCAGCAGTGAGTGGGGGGGTGATGGCTACACCTTC.

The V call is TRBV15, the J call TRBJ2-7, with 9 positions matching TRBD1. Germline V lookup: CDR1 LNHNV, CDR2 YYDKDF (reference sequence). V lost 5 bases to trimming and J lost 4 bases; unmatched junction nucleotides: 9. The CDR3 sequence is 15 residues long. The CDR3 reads CATSPSMGTGYEQYF. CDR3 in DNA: TGTGCCACCAGCCCCTCAATGGGGACAGGGTACGAGCAGTACTTC.

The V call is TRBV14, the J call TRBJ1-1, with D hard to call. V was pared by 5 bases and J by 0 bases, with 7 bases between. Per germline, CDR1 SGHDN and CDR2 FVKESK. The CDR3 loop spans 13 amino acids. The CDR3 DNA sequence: TGTGCCAGCAGCACGGAGTTGAACACTGAAGCTTTCTTT. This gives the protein CASSTELNTEAFF.

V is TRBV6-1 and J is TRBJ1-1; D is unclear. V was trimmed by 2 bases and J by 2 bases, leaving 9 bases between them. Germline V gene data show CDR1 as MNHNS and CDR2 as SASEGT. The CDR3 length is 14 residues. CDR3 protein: CASSETWSNTEAFF. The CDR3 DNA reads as TGTGCCAGCAGTGAAACGTGGAGCAACACTGAAGCTTTCTTT.

Written as DNA, the CDR3 is TGTGCCAGCAGTTACTCGAGTAGTAGTCAGGGGGCAGCAACAGATACGCAGTATTTT. Translated, it gives CASSYSSSSQGAATDTQYF. The chain uses TRBV6-2 or TRBV6-3 and TRBJ2-3; 8 bases agree with TRBD1. V dropped 0 bases and J dropped 3; count of bases not matched to a gene: 14. Germline V CDR1 and CDR2: MNHEY, SVGEGT. The CDR3 loop spans 19 amino acids.

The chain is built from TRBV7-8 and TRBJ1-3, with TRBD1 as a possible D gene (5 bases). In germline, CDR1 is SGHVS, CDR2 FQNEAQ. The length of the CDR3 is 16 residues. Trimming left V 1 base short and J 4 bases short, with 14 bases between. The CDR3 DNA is TGTGCCAGCAGCTTAGGGGGCAGGGATATCGGAAACACCATATATTTT. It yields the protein CASSLGGRDIGNTIYF.

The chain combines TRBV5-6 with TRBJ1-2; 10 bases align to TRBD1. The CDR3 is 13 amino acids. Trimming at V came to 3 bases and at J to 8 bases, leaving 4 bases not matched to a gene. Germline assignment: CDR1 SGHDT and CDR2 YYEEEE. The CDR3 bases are TGTGCCAGCAGCTCGGACAGGGGGAGAGGCTACACCTTC. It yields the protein CASSSDRGRGYTF.

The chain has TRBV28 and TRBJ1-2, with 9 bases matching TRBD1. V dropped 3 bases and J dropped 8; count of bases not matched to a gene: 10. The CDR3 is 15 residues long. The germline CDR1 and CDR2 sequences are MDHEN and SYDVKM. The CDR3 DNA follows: TGTGCCAGCAGTTTCCTGACAGGGGGTTTGCGGGGCTACACCTTC. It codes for CASSFLTGGLRGYTF.

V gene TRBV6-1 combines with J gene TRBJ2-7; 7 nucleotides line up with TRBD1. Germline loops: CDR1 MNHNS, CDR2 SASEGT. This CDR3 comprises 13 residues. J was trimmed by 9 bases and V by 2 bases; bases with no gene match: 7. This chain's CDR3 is CASSEWTGGRQYF. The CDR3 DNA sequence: TGTGCCAGCAGTGAATGGACAGGTGGAAGGCAGTACTTC.

The CDR3 loop reads CASRTWDRNTGELFF. The CDR3 nucleotides are TGTGCCAGCCGGACCTGGGACCGGAACACCGGGGAGCTGTTTTTT. V and J are TRBV10-3 and TRBJ2-2; either TRBD1 or TRBD2 may fit D (5 bases each). Between the trimmed V and J ends, which lost 10 bases and 1 base, there was a span of 16 bases. Looked up from germline, CDR1 is ENHRY and CDR2 is SYGVKD. CDR3 size: 15 residues.

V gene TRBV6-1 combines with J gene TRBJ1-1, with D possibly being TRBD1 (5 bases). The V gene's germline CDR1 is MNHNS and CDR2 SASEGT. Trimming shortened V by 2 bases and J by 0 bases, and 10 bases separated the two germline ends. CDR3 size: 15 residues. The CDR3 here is CASSEFTGMNTEAFF. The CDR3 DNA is TGTGCCAGCAGTGAATTCACAGGTATGAACACTGAAGCTTTCTTT.

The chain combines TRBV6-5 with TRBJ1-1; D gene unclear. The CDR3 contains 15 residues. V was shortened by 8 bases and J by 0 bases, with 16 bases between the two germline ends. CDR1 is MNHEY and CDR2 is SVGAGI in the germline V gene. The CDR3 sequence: CASSEVVEMNTEAFF. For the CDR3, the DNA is TGTGCCAGCTCGGAAGTAGTGGAAATGAACACTGAAGCTTTCTTT.

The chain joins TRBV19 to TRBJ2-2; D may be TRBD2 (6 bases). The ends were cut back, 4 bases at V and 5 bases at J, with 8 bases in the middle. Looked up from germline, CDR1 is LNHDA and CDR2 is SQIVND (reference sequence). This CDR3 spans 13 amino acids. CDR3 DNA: TGTGCCAGTAGTACGGGGAGGACCGGGGAGCTGTTTTTT. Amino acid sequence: CASSTGRTGELFF.

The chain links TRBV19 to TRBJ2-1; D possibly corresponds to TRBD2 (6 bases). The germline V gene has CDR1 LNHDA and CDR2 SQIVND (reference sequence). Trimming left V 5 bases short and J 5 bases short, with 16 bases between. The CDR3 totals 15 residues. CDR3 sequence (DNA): TGTGCCAGTAGTCCCAGAGGGACTTTCCACAATGAGCAGTTCTTC. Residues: CASSPRGTFHNEQFF.

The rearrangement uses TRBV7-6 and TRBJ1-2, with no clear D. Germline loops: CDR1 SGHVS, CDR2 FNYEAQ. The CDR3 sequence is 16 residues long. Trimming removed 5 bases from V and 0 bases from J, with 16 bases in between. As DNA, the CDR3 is TGTGCCAGCAGCCCACCCGAAGGAAGTCCTAACTATGGCTACACCTTC. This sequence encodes CASSPPEGSPNYGYTF.

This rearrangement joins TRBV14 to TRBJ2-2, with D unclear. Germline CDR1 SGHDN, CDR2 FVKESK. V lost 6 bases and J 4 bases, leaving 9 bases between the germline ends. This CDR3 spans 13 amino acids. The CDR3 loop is CASSAPGTGELFF. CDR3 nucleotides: TGTGCCAGCAGTGCCCCCGGCACCGGGGAGCTGTTTTTT. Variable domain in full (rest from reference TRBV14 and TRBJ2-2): EAGVTQFPSHSVIEKGQTVTLRCDPISGHDNLYWYRRVMGKEIKFLLHFVKESKQDESGMPNNRFLAERTGGTYSTLKVQPAELEDSGVYFCASSAPGTGELFFGEGSRLTVL.